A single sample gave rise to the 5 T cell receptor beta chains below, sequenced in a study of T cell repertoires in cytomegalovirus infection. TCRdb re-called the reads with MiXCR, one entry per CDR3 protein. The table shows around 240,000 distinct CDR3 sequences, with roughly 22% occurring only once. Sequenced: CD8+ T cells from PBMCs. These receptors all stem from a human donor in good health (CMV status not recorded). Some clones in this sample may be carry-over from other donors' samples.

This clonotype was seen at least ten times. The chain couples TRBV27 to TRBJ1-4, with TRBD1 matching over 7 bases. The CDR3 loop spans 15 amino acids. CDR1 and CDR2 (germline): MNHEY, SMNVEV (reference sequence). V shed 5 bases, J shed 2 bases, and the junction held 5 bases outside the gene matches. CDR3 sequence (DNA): TGTGCCAGCAGTCCGACAGGGACGACTAATGAAAAACTGTTTTTT. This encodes CASSPTGTTNEKLFF.

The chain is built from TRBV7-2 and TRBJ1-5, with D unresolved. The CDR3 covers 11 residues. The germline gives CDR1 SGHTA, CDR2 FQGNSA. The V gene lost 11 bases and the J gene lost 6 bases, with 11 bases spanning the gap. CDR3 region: CAAMETQPQHF. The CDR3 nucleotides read TGTGCCGCGATGGAGACTCAGCCCCAGCATTTT.

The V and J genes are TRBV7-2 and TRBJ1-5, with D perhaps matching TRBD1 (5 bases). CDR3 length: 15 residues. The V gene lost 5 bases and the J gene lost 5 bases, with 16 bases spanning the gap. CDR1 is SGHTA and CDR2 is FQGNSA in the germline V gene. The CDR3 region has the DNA TGTGCCAGCAGCCCCCGCGGGGGAGGCGATCAGCCCCAGCATTTT. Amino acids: CASSPRGGGDQPQHF.

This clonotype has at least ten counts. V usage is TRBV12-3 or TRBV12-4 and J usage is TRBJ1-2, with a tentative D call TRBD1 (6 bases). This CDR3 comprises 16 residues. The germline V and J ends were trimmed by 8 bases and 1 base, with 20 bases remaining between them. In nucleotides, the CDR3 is TGTGCCAGCGGACCCGAGAGAGGGGGGAGTAACTATGGCTACACCTTC. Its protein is CASGPERGGSNYGYTF.

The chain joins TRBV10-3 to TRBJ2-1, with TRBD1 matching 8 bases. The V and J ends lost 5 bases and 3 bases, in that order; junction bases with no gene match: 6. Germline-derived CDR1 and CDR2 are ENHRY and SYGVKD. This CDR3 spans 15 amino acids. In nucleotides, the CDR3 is TGTGCCATCAGTAACAGGACAGGGTACTACAATGAGCAGTTCTTC. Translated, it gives CAISNRTGYYNEQFF.